These T cell receptor beta chains were read from a single sample in a study of T cell repertoires in cytomegalovirus infection. These receptors' antigens are unknown. TCRdb recomputed calls from the reads with MiXCR, one row per CDR3 protein. The repertoire includes roughly 990,000 distinct CDR3 sequences, 25% to 40% of them detected once, and roughly an eighth sits in the top ten. The sample here was cultured CD8+ T cells from PBMCs, taken from culture after CMV antigen stimulation. Receptors were obtained from a human donor in good health (CMV status not recorded). Some clones in this sample may be carry-over from other donors' samples. CDR3s include the opening cysteine and the closing phenylalanine or tryptophan. D genes are given only for firm matches. Expanded clones are given a class, and other clones once, few, many or no size at all.

D gene	V gene	J gene	clone size	CDR3 DNA	CDR3 protein
TRBD1	TRBV28	TRBJ1-2	few	TGTGCCGGACAGGGGGCGGATTTTGGCTACACCTTC	CAGQGADFGYTF
TRBD1	TRBV12-3/TRBV12-4	TRBJ2-4	few	TGTGCCAGCAGCCATCCACAGGGGACAGGGAGGGACATTCAGTACTTC	CASSHPQGTGRDIQYF
.	TRBV5-5	TRBJ1-1	.	TGTGCCAGCACCCGTGTTGGGAACACTGAAGCTTTCTTT	CASTRVGNTEAFF
TRBD1	TRBV6-2/TRBV6-3	TRBJ2-3	.	TGTGCCAGCAGCTCACAGGGGTTAGATACGCAGTATTTT	CASSSQGLDTQYF
.	TRBV27	TRBJ2-4	.	TGTGCCAGCAGTGCCCCGGGGGGCGCAGGGAACATTCAGTACTTC	CASSAPGGAGNIQYF
TRBD1	TRBV7-6	TRBJ2-2	.	TGTGCCAGCAGCTTTCTCGGGACAGGATTGAACACCGGGGAGCTGTTTTTT	CASSFLGTGLNTGELFF
.	TRBV5-3	TRBJ2-2	few	TGTGCCAGCAGTTACTTTATGGGCACCGGGGAGCTGTTTTTT	CASSYFMGTGELFF
TRBD1	TRBV7-8	TRBJ1-2	few	TGTGCCAGCAGCCCCCGACAGGGGAGAATGGATGGCTACACCTTC	CASSPRQGRMDGYTF
.	TRBV27	TRBJ1-2	few	TGTGCCAGCAGTTGGTCGGGGGGAGATGGCTACACCTTC	CASSWSGGDGYTF
TRBD2	TRBV29-1	TRBJ2-7	.	TGCAGCTTTAGCGGGCTCGGGGACTACGAGCAGTACTTC	CSFSGLGDYEQYF
TRBD1	TRBV27	TRBJ2-5	.	TGTGCCAGCAGTTCACCGGGACAGGGGGTAGGGGCAGAGACCCAGTACTTC	CASSSPGQGVGAETQYF
TRBD2	TRBV7-4	TRBJ2-1	.	TGTGCCAGCACCACGAATGGGGGGGGGGGCAATGAGCAGTTCTTC	CASTTNGGGGNEQFF
.	TRBV19	TRBJ1-1	few	TGTGCCAGTACCCAAACCTGGGAAGTAGACACTGAAGCTTTCTTT	CASTQTWEVDTEAFF
TRBD2	TRBV7-2	TRBJ2-1	many	TGTGCCAGCAGCCCTTTCGGCGGCGGGGGGGGCTACAATGAGCAGTTCTTC	CASSPFGGGGGYNEQFF
.	TRBV6-2/TRBV6-3	TRBJ1-2	.	TGTGCCAGCAGCTACGGTCGGTCGAATGGCTACACCTTC	CASSYGRSNGYTF
TRBD1	TRBV25-1	TRBJ1-3	once	TGTGCCAACAGTGAATGGGACAGGGGTTCTGGAAACACCATATATTTT	CANSEWDRGSGNTIYF
TRBD1	TRBV7-9	TRBJ1-1	many	TGTGCCAGCAGCGCCCGACAGGGGGGCACTGAAGCTTTCTTT	CASSARQGGTEAFF
TRBD2	TRBV13	TRBJ2-1	.	TGTGCCAGCAGCTTAAGGCGGGGGTTGGATGAGCAGTTCTTC	CASSLRRGLDEQFF
TRBD1	TRBV5-1	TRBJ1-1	few	TGCGCCAGCAGCTGGCTCGCTCAGGGGGCTTATACTGAAGCTTTCTTT	CASSWLAQGAYTEAFF
.	TRBV7-3	TRBJ1-1	.	TGTGCCAGCTTCGGGACTCCGATCGATGGGGCTTTCTTT	CASFGTPIDGAFF
.	TRBV5-4	TRBJ1-6	.	TGTGCCAGCAGCTTGGGTTTGAGCTCCTATAATTCACCCCTCCACTTT	CASSLGLSSYNSPLHF
.	TRBV6-2/TRBV6-3	TRBJ1-3	.	TGTGCCAGCAGTTATCCGGGGGCCTATGGAAACACCATATATTTT	CASSYPGAYGNTIYF
TRBD2	TRBV6-6	TRBJ2-3	many	TGTGCCAGCAGTTACCTAACTAGCGGGGGCTACAGAGTCACAGATACGCAGTATTTT	CASSYLTSGGYRVTDTQYF
.	TRBV12-5	TRBJ1-5	.	TGTGCTAGTGGTTTGGGACCAACTCAGCCCCAGCATTTT	CASGLGPTQPQHF
TRBD1	TRBV7-9	TRBJ1-2	.	TGTGCCAGCGGGGCCGGGACAGGAGCTAACTATGGCTACACCTTC	CASGAGTGANYGYTF
TRBD1	TRBV4-3	TRBJ1-4	few	TGCGCCAGCAGCCAAGATAGTTCGGGACAGGGTCTTGAAAAACTGTTTTTT	CASSQDSSGQGLEKLFF
.	TRBV28	TRBJ2-7	once	TGCGCCAACAGTGACCGGGACAAGGGGCTCGGGGACGAGCAGTACTTC	CANSDRDKGLGDEQYF
.	TRBV4-2	TRBJ1-3	few	TGTGCCAGCAGCCAAGTGCCGGGAGACACCATATATTTT	CASSQVPGDTIYF
.	TRBV12-3/TRBV12-4	TRBJ1-1	.	TGTGCCAGCAGTTTTATATTCTGGGGCCCTGAAGCTTTCTTT	CASSFIFWGPEAFF
.	TRBV27	TRBJ1-2	few	TGTGCCAGCAGTCCCCTCCCGGCGGTATATGGCTACACCTTC	CASSPLPAVYGYTF
TRBD2	TRBV28	TRBJ2-7	.	TGTGCCAGCACGGGGGGGGCGAAAGACGAGCAGTACTTC	CASTGGAKDEQYF
.	TRBV7-3	TRBJ2-6	few	TGTGCCAGCAGCTTAACGGGCTCCAGGGGTTCTGGGGCCAACGTCCTGACTTTC	CASSLTGSRGSGANVLTF
.	TRBV6-2/TRBV6-3	TRBJ2-1	few	TGTGCCAGCAGTTACGGGACCAGGTTAGGTGTTGCCTACAATGAGCAGTTCTTC	CASSYGTRLGVAYNEQFF
TRBD2	TRBV4-1	TRBJ2-2	few	TGCGCCAGCAGCAGTCCTAGCGGAGCCACCGGGGAGCTGTTTTTT	CASSSPSGATGELFF
TRBD1	TRBV29-1	TRBJ2-2	.	TGCAGCGTTGTGACAGGGCCGAACACCGGGGAGCTGTTTTTT	CSVVTGPNTGELFF
.	TRBV29-1	TRBJ2-1	once	TGCAGCGTTGAAGATCTTCCCGAGCTGAGCTCCTACAATGAGCAGTTCTTC	CSVEDLPELSSYNEQFF
.	TRBV5-1	TRBJ1-4	.	TGCGCCAGCAGCCCGGGCTGGGGATCTGAAAAACTGTTTTTT	CASSPGWGSEKLFF
.	TRBV27	TRBJ1-1	.	TGTGCCAGCAATCCCGGACGGACGAACACTGAAGCTTTCTTT	CASNPGRTNTEAFF
TRBD2	TRBV7-2	TRBJ2-3	many	TGTGCCAGCAGCTTAGTTTACGGGACTAGCGGGGGCACAGATACGCAGTATTTT	CASSLVYGTSGGTDTQYF
.	TRBV7-9	TRBJ2-1	few	TGTGCCACCCCTATGAGGGGGGAGCAGTTCTTC	CATPMRGEQFF
.	TRBV11-3	TRBJ2-6	few	TGTGCCAGCAGCCCCGCCCATGGGGCCAACGTCCTGACTTTC	CASSPAHGANVLTF
TRBD1	TRBV9	TRBJ1-2	once	TGTGCCAGCAGCAACGACAGGGTTGGCTACACCTTC	CASSNDRVGYTF
.	TRBV27	TRBJ1-6	few	TGTGCCAGCGCTAGCCCGGGTTCACCCCTCCACTTT	CASASPGSPLHF
.	TRBV18	TRBJ2-2	few	TGTGCCAGCTCACCTAACAGGCCCGCGAACACCGGGGAGCTGTTTTTT	CASSPNRPANTGELFF
TRBD2	TRBV11-3	TRBJ2-3	.	TGTGCCAGCAGCGTCACTAGCGGGGGGATGTCAAATACGCAGTATTTT	CASSVTSGGMSNTQYF
.	TRBV12-3/TRBV12-4	TRBJ1-5	few	TGTGCCAGCAGTCCCCCCCGGAGCAATCAGCCCCAGCATTTT	CASSPPRSNQPQHF
.	TRBV27	TRBJ2-5	.	TGTGCCAGCAACCACAGGGGACTGGGGGAGACCCAGTACTTC	CASNHRGLGETQYF
.	TRBV4-1	TRBJ2-2	.	TGCGCCAGCAGCCAAGAGGGTAGGATACCGAACACCGGGGAGCTGTTTTTT	CASSQEGRIPNTGELFF
.	TRBV6-1	TRBJ1-2	few	TGTGCCAGCAGTGAACCCTGGGGGTTCGGCTATGGCTACACCTTC	CASSEPWGFGYGYTF